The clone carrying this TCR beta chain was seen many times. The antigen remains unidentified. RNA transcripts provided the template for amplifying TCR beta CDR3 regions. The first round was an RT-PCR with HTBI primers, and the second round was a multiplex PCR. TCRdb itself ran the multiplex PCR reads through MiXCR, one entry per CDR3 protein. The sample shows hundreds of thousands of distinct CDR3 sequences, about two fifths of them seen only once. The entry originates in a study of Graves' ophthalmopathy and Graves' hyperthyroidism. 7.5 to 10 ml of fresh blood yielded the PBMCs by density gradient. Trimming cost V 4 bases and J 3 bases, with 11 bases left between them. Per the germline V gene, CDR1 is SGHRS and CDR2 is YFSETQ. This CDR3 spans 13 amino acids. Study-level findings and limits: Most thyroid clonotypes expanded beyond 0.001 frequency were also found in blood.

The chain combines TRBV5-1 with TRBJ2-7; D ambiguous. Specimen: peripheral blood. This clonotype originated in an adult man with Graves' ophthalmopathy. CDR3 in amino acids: CASSGSSYYEQYF. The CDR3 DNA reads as TGCGCCAGCAGCGGATCTAGTTACTACGAGCAGTACTTC.